The present T cell receptor beta chain was sequenced within a study of T cells in Graves' hyperthyroidism and ophthalmopathy. This CDR3 region has 13 residues. Germline lookup yields CDR1 SQVTM and CDR2 ANQGSEA. Trimming took off 6 bases at V and 5 bases at J, with 16 bases between the two ends. Across 18 months, stable Graves' hyperthyroidism was marked by no progression to ophthalmopathy. Newly diagnosed hyperthyroidism, duration under 2 months, in patients aged 18 to 65. Source material for PBMCs was more than 9.5 ml fresh peripheral blood. Remarks on this clonotype: Its antigen is not known.

Findings and caveats of the study: Most thyroid clonotypes expanded above 0.001 were also detected in blood.

Amplification targeted TCR beta CDR3 regions from RNA transcripts. The HTBI primer set was used in a first-round RT-PCR of the TCR CDR3. One entry per CDR3 protein results from TCRdb running MiXCR on the multiplex PCR reads. Of about 510,000 distinct CDR3 sequences detected, around 15% appear once; the ten largest clones hold approximately 14%. This receptor was taken from a middle-aged woman with Graves' hyperthyroidism. The sequencing input was blood. The chain couples TRBV29-1 to TRBJ1-1; D may be TRBD1 (5 bases). The chain's CDR3 is CSVGDGPQTEAFF. CDR3 coding DNA: TGCAGCGTGGGGGACGGACCGCAGACTGAAGCTTTCTTT.